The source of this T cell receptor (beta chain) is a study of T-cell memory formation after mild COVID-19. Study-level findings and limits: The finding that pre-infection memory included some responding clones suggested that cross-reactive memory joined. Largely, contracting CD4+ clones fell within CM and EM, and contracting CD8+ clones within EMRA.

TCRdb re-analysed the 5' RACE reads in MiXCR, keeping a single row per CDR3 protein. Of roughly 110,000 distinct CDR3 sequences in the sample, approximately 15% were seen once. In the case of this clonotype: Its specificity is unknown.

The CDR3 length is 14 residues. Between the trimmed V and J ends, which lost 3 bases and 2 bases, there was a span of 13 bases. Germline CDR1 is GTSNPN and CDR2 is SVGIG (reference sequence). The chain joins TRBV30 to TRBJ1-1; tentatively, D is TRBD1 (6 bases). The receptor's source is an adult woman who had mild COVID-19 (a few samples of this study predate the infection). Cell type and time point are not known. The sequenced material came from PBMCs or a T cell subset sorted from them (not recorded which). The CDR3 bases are TGTGCCTGGAGGAGGGGACACTACAACACTGAAGCTTTCTTT. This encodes CAWRRGHYNTEAFF. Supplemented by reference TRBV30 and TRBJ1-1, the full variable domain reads SQTIHQWPATLVQPVGSPLSLECTVEGTSNPNLYWYRQAAGRGLQLLFYSVGIGQISSEVPQNLSASRPQDRQFILSSKKLLLSDSGFYLCAWRRGHYNTEAFFGQGTRLTVV.